The sequence of this T cell receptor beta chain was determined in a study of T cell responses to AZD1222 COVID-19 vaccine. This CDR3 is 16 amino acids long. Losses at the gene ends were 2 bases for V and 4 bases for J; bases not matched to a gene: 8. Germline CDR1 reads KGHSH; CDR2 reads LQKENI. For this clone: The target antigen is unknown.

Second doses were pooled across both intervals (about 4 or about 12 weeks). Findings and limits, study-wide: The donor cohort was predominantly white British with a female majority, and clonal diversity may have been underestimated. Among AZD1222 vaccinees, only six or seven were seropositive at baseline.

Libraries were prepared by immunoSEQ multiplex PCR; TCRdb keeps only in-frame clonotypes and omits some of them. The sample contains approximately 89,000 clones, about nine tenths of which appear only once. This sequence joins TRBV18 and TRBJ2-3; TRBD1 aligns across 8 bases. This TCR was recovered from an adult who received the AZD1222 COVID-19 vaccine. Sample: peripheral blood, taken 28 days after the second AZD1222 dose. The CDR3 sequence: CASSPLDRAIADTQYF. CDR3 sequence (DNA): TGTGCCAGCTCACCATTGGACAGGGCGATTGCAGATACGCAGTATTTT.